A single sample gave rise to the 2 T cell receptor beta chains below, sequenced in a study of blood T cell repertoires in COVID-19. Method: immunoSEQ multiplex PCR; TCRdb's copy keeps in-frame clones and lacks some. This sample yields about 56,000 clones, of which approximately 92% are seen a single time; approximately 45% belongs to the top ten. The sample consisted of peripheral blood. The receptors come from an older woman with COVID-19, enrolled during active disease.

This chain connects TRBV21-1 to TRBJ1-3; the table's D call of TRBD1 was not tested on the DNA. TRBV21-1 represents a pseudogene. There are 18 residues in the CDR3. The CDR3 loop is CASSKMEQGNFSGNTIYF. The CDR3 nucleotides read TGTGCCAGCAGCAAGATGGAGCAGGGCAATTTCTCTGGAAACACCATATATTTT.

The chain couples TRBV6-5 to TRBJ1-4, with 7 positions matching TRBD1. CDR3 length: 14 amino acids. The junction had 1 base not matched to a gene; V was cut back by 6 bases and J by 0 bases. Germline assignment: CDR1 MNHEY and CDR2 SVGAGI. CDR3 nucleotides: TGTGCCAGCAGCACAGGGGCAACTAATGAAAAACTGTTTTTT. Its translation is CASSTGATNEKLFF.